The 16 T cell receptor beta chains given below trace back to one sample, sequenced in a study of CD8 T cells in Susac syndrome. An amount of RNA that ranged from roughly 0.5 to 1 ug was reverse transcribed with random hexamers. TCRdb reanalysed the immunoSEQ multiplex PCR reads using MiXCR and keeps one entry per CDR3 protein. Among some 63,000 distinct CDR3 sequences listed, approximately 96% were seen once. Sequencing was carried out using CD8+ T cells from PBMCs. These receptors all stem from a human donor with multiple sclerosis.

This clonotype was seen only a few times. The J gene is TRBJ2-5, the V gene TRBV7-2; D remains ambiguous. The CDR3 loop spans 13 amino acids. Germline CDR1 is SGHTA and CDR2 is FQGNSA. Trimming removed 3 bases at V and 2 bases at J, with 7 bases between. As DNA, the CDR3 is TGTGCCAGCAGCTTTGGCAGTCAAGAGACCCAGTACTTC. Protein product: CASSFGSQETQYF.

The chain uses TRBV19 and TRBJ2-5; D assignment may be TRBD1 or TRBD2 (7 bases each). The V and J ends lost 5 bases and 0 bases respectively, with 13 bases between them. The CDR3 runs 15 residues. The germline CDR1 and CDR2 sequences are LNHDA and SQIVND (reference sequence). Here the CDR3 reads CASSPGGDYQETQYF. For the CDR3, the DNA is TGTGCCAGTAGTCCAGGGGGGGATTACCAAGAGACCCAGTACTTC.

The gene calls are TRBV14 and TRBJ2-3; 9 nucleotides line up with TRBD1. With 8 bases clipped from V and 6 bases from J, the junction kept 6 bases outside the gene matches. The CDR3 has 13 residues. Germline CDR1 is SGHDN and CDR2 is FVKESK. The CDR3 here is CASRDRAIDTQYF. CDR3 DNA: TGTGCCAGCCGGGACAGGGCTATCGATACGCAGTATTTT.

This chain joins TRBV15 and TRBJ2-7; D is perhaps TRBD1 (5 bases). CDR3 length equals 12 residues. CDR1 is LNHNV, CDR2 YYDKDF, per germline (reference sequence). Between the trimmed V and J ends, which lost 1 base and 4 bases, there was a span of 5 bases. This CDR3 is CATSRAGYEQYF. CDR3 coding DNA: TGTGCCACCAGCAGAGCAGGGTACGAGCAGTACTTC.

This sequence joins TRBV20-1 and TRBJ2-5; TRBD2 aligns across 9 bases. J gave up 5 bases and V 7 bases, and 14 bases lay outside the gene matches. The V gene's germline CDR1 is DFQATT and CDR2 SNEGSKA (reference sequence). The CDR3 extends over 15 amino acids. The CDR3 loop reads CSVFVGGRAFETQYF. In nucleotides, the CDR3 is TGCAGTGTGTTTGTTGGCGGGAGGGCCTTTGAGACCCAGTACTTC.

This rearrangement joins TRBV29-1 to TRBJ2-2; D call uncertain. CDR3 size: 13 residues. The V gene's germline CDR1 is SQVTM and CDR2 ANQGSEA. Trimming removed 3 bases from V and 4 bases from J, with 9 bases in between. Written as DNA, the CDR3 is TGCAGCGTTGATGCAGGTTCCACCGGGGAGCTGTTTTTT. Its translation is CSVDAGSTGELFF.

The chain couples TRBV20-1 to TRBJ2-7, with 8 nucleotides matching TRBD2. The J segment lost 4 bases and the V segment lost 6 bases, leaving 17 bases of the junction unmatched. This CDR3 region has 16 residues. CDR1 is DFQATT and CDR2 is SNEGSKA in the germline V gene (reference sequence). Here the CDR3 reads CSAHHIPQRGSYEQYF. The CDR3 nucleotides are TGCAGTGCCCACCACATCCCGCAGCGGGGGAGTTACGAGCAGTACTTC.

The chain couples TRBV3-1 to TRBJ2-7; 12 bases agree with TRBD2. This CDR3 is 17 amino acids long. The V segment lost 2 bases and the J segment 6 bases; nucleotides outside the gene matches: 11. CDR1 LGHDT and CDR2 YNNKEL come from the germline V gene (reference sequence). CDR3 loop: CASSQSQGLAGSFEQYF. CDR3 in DNA: TGTGCCAGCAGCCAATCCCAGGGACTAGCGGGTTCTTTCGAGCAGTACTTC.

The chain is built from TRBV20-1 and TRBJ1-2; D gene uncertain. V dropped 6 bases and J dropped 5 bases, with 16 bases sitting between them. This CDR3 contains 13 residues. Germline values: CDR1 DFQATT, CDR2 SNEGSKA (reference sequence). The chain's CDR3 is CSAIEDHLYGYTF. CDR3 nucleotides: TGCAGTGCCATCGAGGACCACCTATATGGCTACACCTTC.

The chain uses TRBV5-1 and TRBJ1-2, with D uncertain. V lost 4 bases and J lost 2, with 15 bases in between. Germline CDR1 is SGHRS and CDR2 is YFSETQ. This CDR3 has 15 amino acids. The CDR3, as DNA: TGCGCCAGCAGCCCGCCCGAGGAGGAAAACTATGGCTACACCTTC. Amino acid sequence: CASSPPEEENYGYTF.

The V call is TRBV20-1, the J call TRBJ2-7; the D gene is possibly TRBD2 (6 bases). V gave up 1 base and J gave up 5 bases, with 12 bases separating them. CDR3 length equals 13 residues. Germline lookup yields CDR1 DFQATT and CDR2 SNEGSKA (reference sequence). The CDR3 DNA is TGCAGTGCTAGAGGGACTACCCCGGACGAGCAGTACTTC. This translates into CSARGTTPDEQYF.

V and J are TRBV6-2 or TRBV6-3 and TRBJ1-1, with D hard to call. Deletions cut 2 bases from V and 0 bases from J, with 1 base between. This CDR3 comprises 12 residues. In germline, CDR1 is MNHEY, CDR2 SVGEGT. The CDR3 reads CASSYMNTEAFF. CDR3 nucleotide sequence: TGTGCCAGCAGTTACATGAACACTGAAGCTTTCTTT.

J is TRBJ2-7 and V is TRBV7-2; D not resolved. Trimming stripped 3 bases from V and 4 bases from J, with 7 bases between. Per the germline V gene, CDR1 is SGHTA and CDR2 is FQGNSA. CDR3 size: 12 residues. The CDR3 loop is CASSFSAYEQYF. In DNA, the CDR3 is TGTGCCAGCAGCTTCTCGGCTTACGAGCAGTACTTC.

The CDR3 spells CASSSTGDSNQPQHF. In DNA form, the CDR3 reads TGTGCCAGCAGTTCCACAGGGGATAGCAATCAGCCCCAGCATTTT. The chain combines TRBV28 with TRBJ1-5; 7 positions match TRBD1. The CDR3 has 15 residues. Germline values: CDR1 MDHEN, CDR2 SYDVKM. V lost 4 bases to trimming and J lost 0 bases; unmatched junction nucleotides: 3.

This chain joins TRBV2 and TRBJ2-5; D is unresolved. CDR1 is SNHLY and CDR2 is FYNNEI in the germline V gene. CDR3 length: 11 amino acids. The V gene lost 3 bases and the J gene lost 3 bases, with 2 bases spanning the gap. The CDR3 sequence is CASSEEETQYF. The DNA for the CDR3 is TGTGCCAGCAGTGAGGAAGAGACCCAGTACTTC. Complete variable domain (other parts from reference TRBV2 and TRBJ2-5): EPEVTQTPSHQVTQMGQEVILRCVPISNHLYFYWYRQILGQKVEFLVSFYNNEISEKSEIFDDQFSVERPDGSNFTLKIRSTKLEDSAMYFCASSEEETQYFGPGTRLLVL.

This clonotype has a single count. The chain joins TRBV3-1 to TRBJ2-3; no definite D call. Trimming took off 4 bases at V and 2 bases at J, with 4 bases between the two ends. This CDR3 spans 12 amino acids. In germline, CDR1 is LGHDT, CDR2 YNNKEL (reference sequence). The chain's CDR3 is CASSRNTDTQYF. In DNA form, the CDR3 reads TGTGCCAGCAGCCGAAACACAGATACGCAGTATTTT.